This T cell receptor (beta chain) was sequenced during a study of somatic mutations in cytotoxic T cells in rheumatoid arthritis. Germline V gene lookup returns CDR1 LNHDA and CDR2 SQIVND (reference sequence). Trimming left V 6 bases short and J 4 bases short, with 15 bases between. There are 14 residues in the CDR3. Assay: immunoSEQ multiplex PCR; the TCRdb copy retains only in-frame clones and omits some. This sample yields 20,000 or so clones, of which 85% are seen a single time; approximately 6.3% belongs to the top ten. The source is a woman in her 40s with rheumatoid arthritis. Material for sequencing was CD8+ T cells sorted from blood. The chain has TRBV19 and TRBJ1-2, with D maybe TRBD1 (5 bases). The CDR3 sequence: CASRDIVPGYGYTF. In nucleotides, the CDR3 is TGTGCCAGTAGGGACATCGTCCCCGGCTATGGCTACACCTTC. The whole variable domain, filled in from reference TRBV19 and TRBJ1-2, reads DGGITQSPKYLFRKEGQNVTLSCEQNLNHDAMYWYRQDPGQGLRLIYYSQIVNDFQKGDIAEGYSVSREKKESFPLTVTSAQKNPTAFYLCASRDIVPGYGYTFGSGTRLTVV.